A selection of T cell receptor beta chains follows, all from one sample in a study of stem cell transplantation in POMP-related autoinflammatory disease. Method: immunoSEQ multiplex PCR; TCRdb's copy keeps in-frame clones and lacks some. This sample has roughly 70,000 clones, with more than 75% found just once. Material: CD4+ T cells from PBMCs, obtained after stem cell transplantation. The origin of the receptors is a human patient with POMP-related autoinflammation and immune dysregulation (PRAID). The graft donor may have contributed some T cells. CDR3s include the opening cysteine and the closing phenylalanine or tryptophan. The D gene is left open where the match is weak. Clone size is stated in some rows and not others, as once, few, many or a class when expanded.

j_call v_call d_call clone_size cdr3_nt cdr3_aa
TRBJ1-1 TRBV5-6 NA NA TGTGCCAGCACCGCAATGACAAGGAACACTGAAGCTTTCTTT CASTAMTRNTEAFF
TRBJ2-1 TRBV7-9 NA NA TGTGCCAGCAGATGGTCGCGGAATTATGAGCAGTTCTTC CASRWSRNYEQFF
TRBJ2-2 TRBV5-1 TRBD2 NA TGCGCCAGCAGCTTCGCGGGAGGGGCGAACACCGGGGAGCTGTTTTTT CASSFAGGANTGELFF
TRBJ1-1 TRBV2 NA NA TGTGCCAGCAGTCCCCCTTGGGCCTCCGTCACTGAAGCTTTCTTT CASSPPWASVTEAFF
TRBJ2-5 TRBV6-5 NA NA TGTGCCAGCAGTTACTCGACCGGGGAGACCCAGTACTTC CASSYSTGETQYF
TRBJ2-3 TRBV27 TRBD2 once TGTGCCAGCAGTATGGGACTAGCGGGCACAGATACGCAGTATTTT CASSMGLAGTDTQYF
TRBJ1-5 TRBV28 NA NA TGTGCCAGCAGTTTAAGATCTCGTTGGCGGAGCAATCAGCCCCAGCATTTT CASSLRSRWRSNQPQHF
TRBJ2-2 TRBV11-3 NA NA TGTGCCAGCAGCTTAGCAGCGTACGGGGAGCTGTTTTTT CASSLAAYGELFF
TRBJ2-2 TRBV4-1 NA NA TGCGCCAGCAGCCAATTAGTGTACACCGGGGAGCTGTTTTTT CASSQLVYTGELFF
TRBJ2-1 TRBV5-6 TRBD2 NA TGTGCCAGCAGCCCGGAGCGGGAGTGGTACAATGAGCAGTTCTTC CASSPEREWYNEQFF
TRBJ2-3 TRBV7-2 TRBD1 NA TGTGCCAGCAGCTTAGGGGGACAGTCAGCAGATACGCAGTATTTT CASSLGGQSADTQYF
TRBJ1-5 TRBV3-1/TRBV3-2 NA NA TGTGCCAGCAGCCAAGATCTTTCCGGGGGCAATCAGCCCCAGCATTTT CASSQDLSGGNQPQHF
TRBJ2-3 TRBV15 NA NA TGTGCCACCAGCAAGACGGTAGGGCGGGGCGACACAGATACGCAGTATTTT CATSKTVGRGDTDTQYF
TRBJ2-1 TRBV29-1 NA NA TGCAGCGCCGTATGGACAGCAAAGAGCTCCTACAATGAGCAGTTCTTC CSAVWTAKSSYNEQFF
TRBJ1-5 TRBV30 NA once TGTGCCTGGAACCTACAGGGAATTAGCAATCAGCCCCAGCATTTT CAWNLQGISNQPQHF
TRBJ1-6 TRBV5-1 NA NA TGCGCCAGCAGCCCGTCCTCTGAGTCACCCCTCCACTTT CASSPSSESPLHF
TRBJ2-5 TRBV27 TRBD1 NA TGTGCCAGCAGTTACTCAGGGGGCCGGACCCAGTACTTC CASSYSGGRTQYF
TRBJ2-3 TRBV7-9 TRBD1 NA TGTGCCAGCAGCCACGACAGGGGTCGAACAGATACGCAGTATTTT CASSHDRGRTDTQYF
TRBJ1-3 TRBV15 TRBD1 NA TGTGCCACCAGCAGGGACAGGGACTCTGGAAACACCATATATTTT CATSRDRDSGNTIYF
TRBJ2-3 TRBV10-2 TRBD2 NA TGCGCCAGCAGTGAGAAGCGGCGAAGCGGGGGCGCAGATACGCAGTATTTT CASSEKRRSGGADTQYF
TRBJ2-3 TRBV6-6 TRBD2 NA TGTGCCAGCAGTTACTCACTAGCGGGGGGGCCAGATACGCAGTATTTT CASSYSLAGGPDTQYF
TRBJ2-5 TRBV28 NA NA TGTGCCAGCAGTTTCTTTGAGGAGACCCAGTACTTC CASSFFEETQYF
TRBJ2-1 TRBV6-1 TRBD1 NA TGTGCCAGCAGTGATGTCAGGGGGCGTTACAATGAGCAGTTCTTC CASSDVRGRYNEQFF
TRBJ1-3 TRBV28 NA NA TGTGCCAGCAGAGCAAACAGGTTCTCTGGAAACACCATATATTTT CASRANRFSGNTIYF
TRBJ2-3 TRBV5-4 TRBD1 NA TGTGCCAGCAGCTTCGACAGGGCGGGCACAGATACGCAGTATTTT CASSFDRAGTDTQYF
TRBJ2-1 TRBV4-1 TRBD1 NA TGCGCCAGCAGTCTACCGGGACAGGGGGTTAATGAGCAGTTCTTC CASSLPGQGVNEQFF
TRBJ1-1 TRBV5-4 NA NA TGTGCCAGCAGCCCTTCGGTACAGGGGAACACTGAAGCTTTCTTT CASSPSVQGNTEAFF
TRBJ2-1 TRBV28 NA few TGTGCCAGCAGTTCCTCCGGGAGGACAGCCTACAATGAGCAGTTCTTC CASSSSGRTAYNEQFF
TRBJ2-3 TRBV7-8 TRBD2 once TGTGCCAGCAGCCCTAGACTAGCGGGAGAGGTATCAGATACGCAGTATTTT CASSPRLAGEVSDTQYF
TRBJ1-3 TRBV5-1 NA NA TGCGCCAGCAGCCCGGGGGGGCCTGGAAACACCATATATTTT CASSPGGPGNTIYF
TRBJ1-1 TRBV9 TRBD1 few TGTGCCGGTCCCAGGGGGGGCCTCATGAACACTGAAGCTTTCTTT CAGPRGGLMNTEAFF
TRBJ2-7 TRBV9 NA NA TGTGCCAGCAGCGCCACACCACAGGCCGGTCCGGGGGAGCAGTACTTC CASSATPQAGPGEQYF
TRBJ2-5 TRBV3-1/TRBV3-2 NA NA TGTGCCAGCAGCCGAGTGCAAGAGACCCAGTACTTC CASSRVQETQYF
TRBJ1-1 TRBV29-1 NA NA TGCAGCGCCGGTGGGGGGCATACTGAAGCTTTCTTT CSAGGGHTEAFF
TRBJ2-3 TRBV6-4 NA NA TGTGCCAGCAGACAGGCTGGGACAGATACGCAGTATTTT CASRQAGTDTQYF
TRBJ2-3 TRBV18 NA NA TGTGCCAGCTCACCTGAGCTCCTAAGCACAGATACGCAGTATTTT CASSPELLSTDTQYF
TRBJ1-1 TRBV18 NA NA TGTGCCAGCTCCCTTGACATGAACACTGAAGCTTTCTTT CASSLDMNTEAFF
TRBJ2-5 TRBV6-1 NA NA TGTGCCAGCAGTGACAGCCAAGAGACCCAGTACTTC CASSDSQETQYF
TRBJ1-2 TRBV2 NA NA TGTGCCAGCAGTGACCGTGACAGGAGGGGTGGCTACACCTTC CASSDRDRRGGYTF
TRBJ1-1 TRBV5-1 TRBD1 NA TGCGCCAGCAGCTTGGGATTAGGGACAGGGGGCGCAGGATCGAACACTGAAGCTTTCTTT CASSLGLGTGGAGSNTEAFF
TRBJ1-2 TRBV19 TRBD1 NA TGTGCCAGTAGGACAGGGGAAAACTATGGCTACACCTTC CASRTGENYGYTF
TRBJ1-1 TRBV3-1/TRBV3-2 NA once TGTGCCAGCAGCCAAGTCCAGGGCAACACTGAAGCTTTCTTT CASSQVQGNTEAFF
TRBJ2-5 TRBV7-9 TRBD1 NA TGTGCCAGCAGCCCTCGCCCCGGGACAGGGGAAGAGACCCAGTACTTC CASSPRPGTGEETQYF
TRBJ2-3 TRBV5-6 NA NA TGTGCCACCCAGGGCAAAAGCGGGTACGGCACAGATACGCAGTATTTT CATQGKSGYGTDTQYF
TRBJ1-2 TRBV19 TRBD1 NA TGTGCCAGTAGTATGAGAGACAGGGATAATGGCTACACCTTC CASSMRDRDNGYTF